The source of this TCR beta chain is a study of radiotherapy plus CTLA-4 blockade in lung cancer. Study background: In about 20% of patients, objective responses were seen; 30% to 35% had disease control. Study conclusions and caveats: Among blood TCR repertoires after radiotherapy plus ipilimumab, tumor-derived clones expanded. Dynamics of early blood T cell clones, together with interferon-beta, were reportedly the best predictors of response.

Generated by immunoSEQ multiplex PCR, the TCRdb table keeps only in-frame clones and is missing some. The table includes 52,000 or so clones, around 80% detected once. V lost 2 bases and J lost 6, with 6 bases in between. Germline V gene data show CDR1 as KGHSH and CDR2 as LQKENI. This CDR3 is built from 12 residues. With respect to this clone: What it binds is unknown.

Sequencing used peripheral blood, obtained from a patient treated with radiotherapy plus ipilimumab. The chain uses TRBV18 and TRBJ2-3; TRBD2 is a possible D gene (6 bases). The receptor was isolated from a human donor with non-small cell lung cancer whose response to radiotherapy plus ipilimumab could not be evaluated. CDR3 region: CASSPGGDTQYF. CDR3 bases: TGTGCCAGCTCACCAGGGGGGGATACGCAGTATTTT.